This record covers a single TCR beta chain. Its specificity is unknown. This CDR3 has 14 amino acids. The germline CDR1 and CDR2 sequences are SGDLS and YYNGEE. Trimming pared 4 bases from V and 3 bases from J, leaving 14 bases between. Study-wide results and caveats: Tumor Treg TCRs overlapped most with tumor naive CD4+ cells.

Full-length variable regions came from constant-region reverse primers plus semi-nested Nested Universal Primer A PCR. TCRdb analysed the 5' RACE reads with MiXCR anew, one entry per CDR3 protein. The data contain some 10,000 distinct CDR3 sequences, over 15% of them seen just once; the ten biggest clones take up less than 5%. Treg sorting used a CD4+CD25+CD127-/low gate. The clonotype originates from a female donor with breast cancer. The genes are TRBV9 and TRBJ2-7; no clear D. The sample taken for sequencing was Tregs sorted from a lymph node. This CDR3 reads CASSPAVIDYEQYF. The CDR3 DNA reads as TGTGCCAGCAGCCCGGCGGTGATAGACTACGAGCAGTACTTC.